These 20 T cell receptor beta chains originate from one sample sequenced in a study of beta chain features in type 1 diabetes. Expressed TCRB transcripts were sequenced because the entire RNA isolate underwent reverse transcription. Generated by immunoSEQ multiplex PCR, the TCRdb table keeps only in-frame clones and is missing some. Of about 930,000 clones listed, about a sixth are singletons. The sequenced sample was naive CD4+ T cells from blood. All receptors come from a woman under 30 in good health.

The chain uses TRBV6-5 and TRBJ2-7, with 13 bases aligning to TRBD2. CDR1 and CDR2 (germline): MNHEY, SVGAGI. The CDR3 loop spans 15 amino acids. Losses at the gene ends were 7 bases for V and 5 bases for J; bases not matched to a gene: 8. This CDR3 reads CASKGLAGVSHEQYF. The CDR3, as DNA: TGTGCCAGCAAAGGACTAGCGGGAGTAAGCCACGAGCAGTACTTC.

The chain joins TRBV5-1 to TRBJ2-7, with a weak D call TRBD2 (5 bases). The germline V gene encodes CDR1 SGHRS and CDR2 YFSETQ. The CDR3 has 15 amino acids. Between the trimmed V and J ends, which lost 5 bases and 3 bases, there was a span of 18 bases. The CDR3: CASREGTFGVYEQYF. CDR3 sequence (DNA): TGCGCCAGCAGAGAGGGTACTTTCGGTGTCTACGAGCAGTACTTC.

This chain uses TRBV7-3 with TRBJ2-3; possibly TRBD2 for D (6 bases). The V end was cut by 1 base, the J end by 3 bases, with 11 bases between. This CDR3 region has 15 residues. Per the germline V gene, CDR1 is SGHTA and CDR2 is FQGTGA. DNA for the CDR3: TGTGCCAGCAGCTTAATCGGGAGAGGAACAGATACGCAGTATTTT. It codes for CASSLIGRGTDTQYF.

The V call is TRBV5-1, the J call TRBJ2-1, with TRBD2 matching over 8 bases. The CDR3 contains 15 residues. The J segment lost 2 bases and the V segment lost 0 bases, leaving 1 base of the junction unmatched. The germline gives CDR1 SGHRS, CDR2 YFSETQ. CDR3 sequence: CASSLAGGAYNEQFF. CDR3 coding DNA: TGCGCCAGCAGCTTGGCGGGAGGGGCCTACAATGAGCAGTTCTTC.

This clone was seen a few times. The chain recombines TRBV7-9 with TRBJ2-1; 10 bases are shared with TRBD2. There are 19 residues in the CDR3. Losses at the gene ends were 5 bases for V and 2 bases for J; bases not matched to a gene: 15. Germline values: CDR1 SEHNR, CDR2 FQNEAQ (reference sequence). CDR3 residues: CASSHLGGASGSPYNEQFF. DNA for the CDR3: TGTGCCAGCAGCCACTTAGGGGGCGCTAGCGGGAGCCCCTACAATGAGCAGTTCTTC.

This chain joins TRBV2 and TRBJ1-1; D is unclear. The germline gives CDR1 SNHLY, CDR2 FYNNEI. V was trimmed by 8 bases and J by 0 bases, leaving 13 bases between them. This CDR3 is built from 14 residues. DNA of the CDR3: TGTGCCAGCTCCAGGAGTAGCATGAACACTGAAGCTTTCTTT. This encodes CASSRSSMNTEAFF.

This clone has a handful of counts. The V and J genes are TRBV11-2 and TRBJ2-2; 7 bases align to TRBD2. J gave up 2 bases and V 2 bases, and 8 bases lay outside the gene matches. Per the germline V gene, CDR1 is SGHAT and CDR2 is FQNNGV. The CDR3 spans 17 residues. In DNA, the CDR3 is TGTGCCAGCAGCTTATTAGGGCTAGCGGCAAACACCGGGGAGCTGTTTTTT. Protein: CASSLLGLAANTGELFF.

The chain joins TRBV5-1 to TRBJ1-1; D is unclear. V was cut by 1 base and J by 6 bases, with 10 bases left in between. The CDR3 loop spans 13 amino acids. Germline CDR1 is SGHRS and CDR2 is YFSETQ. The CDR3 spells CASSLIGRSEAFF. The CDR3 DNA sequence: TGCGCCAGCAGCTTGATCGGTCGATCTGAAGCTTTCTTT.

There are a few counts of this clone. The CDR3 here is CASSLFDRLALRREQFF. The DNA of the CDR3 is TGTGCCAGCTCACTTTTTGATAGGCTAGCGTTACGTCGTGAGCAGTTCTTC. This chain links TRBV18 with TRBJ2-1; TRBD2 might be the D (6 bases). Trimming shortened V by 4 bases and J by 9 bases, and 25 bases separated the two germline ends. Germline CDR1 KGHSH, CDR2 LQKENI. CDR3 length equals 17 residues. Looking up the rest from reference TRBV18 and TRBJ2-1 gives the full variable domain: NAGVMQNPRHLVRRRGQEARLRCSPMKGHSHVYWYRQLPEEGLKFMVYLQKENIIDESGMPKERFSAEFPKEGPSILRIQQVVRGDSAAYFCASSLFDRLALRREQFFGPGTRLTVL.

The V and J genes are TRBV10-3 and TRBJ2-5, with D perhaps assigned TRBD1 or TRBD2 (5 bases each). V was trimmed by 10 bases and J by 1 base, leaving 13 bases between them. Germline V lookup: CDR1 ENHRY, CDR2 SYGVKD. This CDR3 has 13 residues. The CDR3 is CATTEGLQETQYF. DNA of the CDR3: TGTGCCACCACTGAGGGGCTCCAAGAGACCCAGTACTTC.

This clone has just a few counts. The rearrangement uses TRBV9 and TRBJ1-5; TRBD1 matches at 7 bases. CDR3 length: 15 residues. Germline CDR1 reads SGDLS; CDR2 reads YYNGEE. Germline trimming cut 3 bases from V and 3 bases from J; bases unmatched to any gene: 6. The CDR3 is CASSERDSYNQPQHF. In nucleotides, the CDR3 is TGTGCCAGCAGCGAGAGGGACAGCTACAATCAGCCCCAGCATTTT.

This clone was counted a few times. The genes are TRBV19 and TRBJ2-7; 8 bases fit TRBD1. With 5 bases clipped from V and 5 bases from J, the junction kept 5 bases outside the gene matches. Per the germline V gene, CDR1 is LNHDA and CDR2 is SQIVND (reference sequence). The CDR3 length is 13 residues. The CDR3 DNA follows: TGTGCCAGTAGTGACAGGGGTCAGGACGAGCAGTACTTC. Translating it yields CASSDRGQDEQYF.

This clone has a handful of counts. Other nucleotide sequences from this sample produce the same CDR3. CDR3: CASSDLGELFF. The CDR3 DNA reads TGTGCCAGCAGTGACTTAGGGGAGCTGTTTTTT. V gene TRBV2 combines with J gene TRBJ2-2; unclear D gene. The CDR3 is 11 amino acids. Trimming took off 3 bases at V and 8 bases at J, with 4 bases between the two ends. Germline-derived CDR1 and CDR2 are SNHLY and FYNNEI.

This clone was seen a handful of times. An end of the junction does not agree with germline; a read error may underlie this. This chain links TRBV29-1 with TRBJ2-6; D might be TRBD2 (6 bases). Germline V lookup: CDR1 SQVTM, CDR2 ANQGSEA. The CDR3 length is 14 residues. The CDR3 DNA reads as TGCCGCGTTGGGGGGTGGGCTGGGGCCAACGTCCTGACTTTC. This sequence encodes CRVGGWAGANVLTF.

The chain recombines TRBV7-3 with TRBJ1-1; possibly TRBD1 for D (5 bases). The length of the CDR3 is 13 residues. Germline CDR1 reads SGHTA; CDR2 reads FQGTGA. The V end was cut by 7 bases, the J end by 1 base, with 10 bases between. The CDR3 sequence is CASNSGPNTEAFF. As DNA, the CDR3 is TGTGCCAGCAATTCGGGACCGAACACTGAAGCTTTCTTT.

This clone was counted between two and nine times. This chain uses TRBV7-6 with TRBJ2-3; 8 bases map to TRBD2. Germline CDR1 and CDR2: SGHVS and FNYEAQ. V lost 1 base to trimming and J lost 0 bases; unmatched junction nucleotides: 12. The CDR3 is made up of 19 amino acids. The CDR3 coding sequence is TGTGCCAGCAGCTTAGGTACTCGCGGGAGGCCTCTTAGCACAGATACGCAGTATTTT. This translates into CASSLGTRGRPLSTDTQYF.

This clone was counted a few times. V gene TRBV2 combines with J gene TRBJ2-3; unclear D gene. This CDR3 has 11 residues. The V gene's germline CDR1 is SNHLY and CDR2 FYNNEI. V lost 5 bases to trimming and J lost 6 bases, with 6 bases between them. The CDR3 here is CASSSRDTQYF. The CDR3 DNA is TGTGCCAGCAGTTCCCGGGATACGCAGTATTTT.

This clone was seen a few times. The genes are TRBV15 and TRBJ2-7; D is unresolved. Trimming removed 1 base at V and 3 bases at J, with 19 bases between. Germline V lookup: CDR1 LNHNV, CDR2 YYDKDF (reference sequence). The CDR3 is 17 amino acids. CDR3 in amino acids: CATSRGWARNPSYEQYF. The DNA of the CDR3 is TGTGCCACCAGCAGAGGGTGGGCGAGGAACCCAAGCTACGAGCAGTACTTC.

The rearrangement joins TRBV7-8 to TRBJ1-2, with D maybe TRBD1 (6 bases). CDR1 and CDR2 (germline): SGHVS, FQNEAQ. This CDR3 comprises 17 residues. Trimming removed 1 base from V and 1 base from J, with 16 bases in between. The CDR3 DNA sequence: TGTGCCAGCAGCTTAGGGACGCTGGGACACCTTAACTATGGCTACACCTTC. As protein: CASSLGTLGHLNYGYTF.

The V call is TRBV15, the J call TRBJ1-1; unclear D gene. The germline CDR1 and CDR2 sequences are LNHNV and YYDKDF (reference sequence). V dropped 6 bases and J dropped 5 bases, with 10 bases sitting between them. The CDR3 covers 12 residues. The CDR3 loop is CATRDVRTEAFF. DNA of the CDR3: TGTGCCACCAGAGACGTGAGGACTGAAGCTTTCTTT.